The rows below give T cell receptor beta chains drawn from one sample of a study of T cell repertoires in cytomegalovirus infection. No antigens are known for them. TCRdb ran MiXCR on the reads and lists one entry per CDR3 protein. The table has around 310,000 distinct CDR3 sequences, approximately 32% seen once. Sample: cultured PBMCs, taken from culture after CMV antigen stimulation. Receptors were obtained from a human donor in good health (CMV status not recorded). Some clones in this sample may be carry-over from other donors' samples. Each CDR3 is given with its conserved first and last residue. The D gene is left open where the match is weak. Size values are once, few and many counts, or a class for expanded clones, and some rows have none.

size,V,D,J,CDR3,DNA
-,TRBV19,-,TRBJ1-2,CAGSKGGIGVDYGYTF,TGTGCCGGATCAAAAGGAGGGATAGGGGTCGACTATGGCTACACCTTC
few,TRBV7-8,-,TRBJ2-2,CASSSTGVVAGELFF,TGTGCCAGCAGCTCCACGGGCGTGGTGGCCGGGGAGCTGTTTTTT
-,TRBV12-3/TRBV12-4,TRBD2,TRBJ2-1,CASSTKVRLAGNNEQFF,TGTGCCAGCAGTACCAAAGTAAGACTAGCGGGGAACAATGAGCAGTTCTTC
-,TRBV19,TRBD1,TRBJ2-3,CASSGWDRDTQYF,TGTGCCAGTAGTGGCTGGGACAGGGATACGCAGTATTTT
few,TRBV9,TRBD2,TRBJ2-1,CASSLTINLAGVYNEQFF,TGTGCCAGCAGCCTGACTATTAACCTAGCGGGAGTTTACAATGAGCAGTTCTTC
-,TRBV14,-,TRBJ1-1,CASSRAVNTEAFF,TGTGCCAGCAGCCGAGCAGTGAACACTGAAGCTTTCTTT
-,TRBV5-4,-,TRBJ1-4,CASSQKWTEDEKLFF,TGTGCCAGCAGCCAAAAATGGACAGAAGATGAAAAACTGTTTTTT
few,TRBV9,-,TRBJ1-2,CASSDQRGGRDGYTF,TGTGCCAGCAGCGACCAGCGTGGGGGTCGGGATGGCTACACCTTC
few,TRBV4-1,TRBD2,TRBJ2-1,CASSQDQGLAYNEQFF,TGCGCCAGCAGCCAAGATCAGGGACTAGCTTACAATGAGCAGTTCTTC
-,TRBV6-1,-,TRBJ1-1,CASSPSEWTEAFF,TGTGCCAGCAGCCCTTCCGAATGGACTGAAGCTTTCTTT
-,TRBV27,TRBD2,TRBJ2-2,CASSFRLAATGELFF,TGTGCCAGCAGTTTTCGACTAGCGGCTACCGGGGAGCTGTTTTTT
few,TRBV7-2,-,TRBJ1-2,CASSLNGGGDYGYTF,TGTGCCAGCAGCTTGAATGGGGGTGGGGACTATGGCTACACCTTC
-,TRBV25-1,-,TRBJ1-6,CASRVGVGSPLHF,TGTGCCAGCAGGGTTGGGGTTGGTTCACCCCTCCACTTT
-,TRBV6-2/TRBV6-3,-,TRBJ2-1,CASSYLQGYNEQFF,TGTGCCAGCAGTTATCTCCAGGGCTACAATGAGCAGTTCTTC
-,TRBV6-1,TRBD1,TRBJ1-5,CASSPGQGRVYGPQHF,TGTGCCAGCAGTCCCGGACAGGGAAGGGTATACGGGCCCCAGCATTTT
-,TRBV6-2/TRBV6-3,-,TRBJ2-3,CASSDSRPTDTQYF,TGTGCCAGCAGTGATTCCAGACCCACAGATACGCAGTATTTT
many,TRBV7-2,-,TRBJ1-1,CASSLDRNEAFF,TGTGCCAGCAGCCTTGACAGGAATGAAGCTTTCTTT
-,TRBV12-5,-,TRBJ1-3,CASGLEGGTGNTIYF,TGTGCTAGTGGTTTGGAAGGGGGGACTGGAAACACCATATATTTT
-,TRBV19,-,TRBJ2-7,CASSSTSSSYEQYF,TGTGCCAGTAGTTCGACTAGTTCCTCCTACGAGCAGTACTTC
-,TRBV29-1,TRBD1,TRBJ1-2,CSVISQGKDYGYTF,TGCAGCGTTATTTCACAGGGGAAGGACTATGGCTACACCTTC
few,TRBV5-4,TRBD1,TRBJ2-7,CASSFVKGTGIYEQYF,TGTGCCAGCAGCTTTGTTAAAGGGACAGGAATCTACGAGCAGTACTTC
-,TRBV7-2,-,TRBJ2-7,CASSLTRLATEQYF,TGTGCCAGCAGCTTGACTCGGTTAGCGACCGAGCAGTACTTC
-,TRBV7-2,-,TRBJ1-1,CASSLATGMNTEAFF,TGTGCCAGCAGCTTAGCCACAGGCATGAACACTGAAGCTTTCTTT
-,TRBV11-2,-,TRBJ1-1,CASSFWGDGTEAFF,TGTGCCAGCAGCTTTTGGGGGGATGGCACTGAAGCTTTCTTT
few,TRBV7-8,-,TRBJ1-1,CASSLADKNTEAFF,TGTGCCAGCAGCTTAGCGGACAAGAACACTGAAGCTTTCTTT
few,TRBV10-3,TRBD2,TRBJ2-1,CAIGLAGGWGEQFF,TGTGCCATCGGGCTAGCGGGGGGGTGGGGTGAGCAGTTCTTC
-,TRBV6-1,TRBD2,TRBJ2-7,CASSDLLATVYEQYF,TGTGCCAGCAGCGACTTACTAGCGACAGTATACGAGCAGTACTTC
-,TRBV7-3,TRBD2,TRBJ2-7,CASSPAGGGGYEQYF,TGTGCCAGCAGCCCGGCGGGCGGGGGGGGTTACGAGCAGTACTTC
-,TRBV12-5,-,TRBJ1-1,CASGSAPNTEAFF,TGTGCTAGTGGTTCCGCCCCCAACACTGAAGCTTTCTTT
-,TRBV23-1,TRBD1,TRBJ2-7,CASSQSRDSYYEQYF,TGCGCCAGCAGTCAATCGAGGGACAGTTACTACGAGCAGTACTTC
-,TRBV10-3,TRBD1,TRBJ1-2,CAISEGGTGNYGYTF,TGTGCCATCAGTGAGGGCGGGACAGGGAACTATGGCTACACCTTC
few,TRBV7-6,-,TRBJ2-1,CASSSLNNEQFF,TGTGCCAGCAGCTCCCTAAACAATGAGCAGTTCTTC
-,TRBV4-1,TRBD2,TRBJ2-1,CASSRGLADPRNNEQFF,TGCGCCAGCAGTCGTGGACTAGCCGACCCTCGGAACAATGAGCAGTTCTTC
-,TRBV12-5,-,TRBJ2-2,CASGSVSVGPVTEGELFF,TGTGCTAGTGGTTCGGTATCCGTGGGTCCCGTCACGGAGGGGGAGCTGTTTTTT
-,TRBV24-1,TRBD1,TRBJ1-5,CATSDTTGDNQPQHF,TGTGCCACCAGTGACACAACAGGGGACAATCAGCCCCAGCATTTT
few,TRBV24-1,-,TRBJ1-2,CATSDRRAPGNYGYTF,TGTGCCACCAGTGATCGGCGAGCGCCGGGTAACTATGGCTACACCTTC
-,TRBV7-8,-,TRBJ1-5,CASSHAGGNPFHQPQHF,TGTGCCAGCAGTCACGCCGGGGGGAACCCCTTCCATCAGCCCCAGCATTTT
few,TRBV18,TRBD2,TRBJ2-1,CASSPRTSGNYNEQFF,TGTGCCAGCTCACCTCGGACTAGCGGGAACTACAATGAGCAGTTCTTC
few,TRBV5-4,-,TRBJ2-1,CASSLAIWGSHNEQFF,TGTGCCAGCAGCTTGGCCATATGGGGGTCACACAATGAGCAGTTCTTC
-,TRBV11-2,TRBD2,TRBJ2-3,CASSLAGTSGGYTQYF,TGTGCCAGCAGCTTGGCCGGGACTAGCGGGGGGTATACGCAGTATTTT
many,TRBV7-9,-,TRBJ2-3,CASSQDAVGTQYF,TGTGCCAGCAGTCAAGACGCGGTGGGGACGCAGTATTTT
-,TRBV29-1,-,TRBJ1-2,CSVENRAGYTF,TGCAGCGTTGAAAACCGCGCCGGCTACACCTTC
few,TRBV7-2,-,TRBJ2-1,CASSHLGGEQFF,TGTGCCAGCAGCCACCTGGGGGGTGAGCAGTTCTTC
-,TRBV9,TRBD2,TRBJ2-3,CASSVAPAGAKDTQYF,TGTGCCAGCAGCGTAGCCCCAGCGGGGGCCAAAGATACGCAGTATTTT
few,TRBV4-2,-,TRBJ2-1,CASSQDPSALNEQFF,TGTGCCAGCAGCCAAGACCCTAGCGCCCTTAATGAGCAGTTCTTC
-,TRBV6-5,TRBD1,TRBJ2-3,CASSLSPPTGGLTDTQYF,TGTGCCAGCAGTTTGAGTCCCCCGACAGGGGGCCTAACAGATACGCAGTATTTT
many,TRBV7-6,-,TRBJ2-1,CASSSRMDNEQFF,TGTGCCAGCAGCTCCCGTATGGACAATGAGCAGTTCTTC
-,TRBV20-1,-,TRBJ1-4,CSAPDGRGEKLFF,TGCAGTGCGCCGGACGGGAGAGGGGAAAAACTGTTTTTT
few,TRBV24-1,TRBD2,TRBJ2-1,CATSALGGDEQFF,TGTGCCACCAGTGCCCTGGGGGGGGATGAGCAGTTCTTC
-,TRBV7-8,-,TRBJ1-1,CASSPWGGRLTEAFF,TGTGCCAGCAGCCCTTGGGGGGGGCGGTTAACTGAAGCTTTCTTT
-,TRBV24-1,TRBD2,TRBJ2-1,CATSDSRGRSGGTNEQFF,TGTGCCACCAGTGATTCCCGGGGACGGAGCGGGGGGACCAATGAGCAGTTCTTC